This note documents a single TCR beta chain sequence. Its antigen remains unidentified. This entry belongs to a study of cytomegalovirus exposure and HLA in healthy donors. Whole-study results and caveats: Clonal expansion, a later analysis showed, was greater in HLA-associated TCR beta chains than in equally common others. Reports state that TCR beta sequences accurately predicted most subjects' HLA-A and HLA-B alleles.

Amplification used 60 Vbeta primers and 13 Jbeta primers. Data came from immunoSEQ multiplex PCR; TCRdb stores just in-frame clones and leaves some out. The repertoire includes 100,000 to 150,000 clones, 83% of them detected once, and around 3.5% sits in the top ten. The CDR3 has 13 residues. The V end was cut by 5 bases, the J end by 5 bases, with 15 bases between. The germline V gene has CDR1 GTSNPN and CDR2 SVGIG (reference sequence). The sequence was collected from a woman aged 40 to 49 in good health and CMV-seropositive. V gene TRBV30 combines with J gene TRBJ1-1; D is possibly TRBD1 (6 bases). Specimen: PBMCs. CDR3 nucleotide sequence: TGTGCCTGGGGGGGCGTGGGCTGGACTGAAGCTTTCTTT. Its protein is CAWGGVGWTEAFF. Full variable domain (rest looked up from reference TRBV30 and TRBJ1-1): SQTIHQWPATLVQPVGSPLSLECTVEGTSNPNLYWYRQAAGRGLQLLFYSVGIGQISSEVPQNLSASRPQDRQFILSSKKLLLSDSGFYLCAWGGVGWTEAFFGQGTRLTVV.